The rows below give T cell receptor beta chains drawn from one sample of a study of T cell responses to AZD1222 COVID-19 vaccine. Produced via immunoSEQ multiplex PCR; TCRdb's table is partial and in-frame only. Of fewer than 75,000 clones listed, around nine tenths are singletons. This specimen consisted of peripheral blood, obtained 28 days after the second dose of the MenACWY control vaccine. The receptors were sampled from an adult who received the MenACWY meningococcal vaccine as a control. Both conserved end residues are part of each CDR3. Fields, in order: V gene, D gene, clone size, J gene, CDR3 protein, CDR3 DNA. A D gene is named only where the DNA matches it firmly. The size field is filled for only some rows; it gives once, few, many or a size class.

V gene: TRBV10-3; D gene: .; clone size: once; J gene: TRBJ1-1; CDR3 protein: CAISERPPGRTEAFF; CDR3 DNA: TGTGCCATCAGTGAGCGCCCTCCAGGGAGAACTGAAGCTTTCTTT
V gene: TRBV11-3; D gene: .; clone size: .; J gene: TRBJ2-3; CDR3 protein: CASSLTVGDTQYF; CDR3 DNA: TGTGCCAGCAGCTTAACAGTTGGAGATACGCAGTATTTT
V gene: TRBV6-5; D gene: .; clone size: .; J gene: TRBJ2-5; CDR3 protein: CATTGDYQETQYF; CDR3 DNA: TGTGCCACGACAGGAGATTACCAAGAGACCCAGTACTTC
V gene: TRBV5-1; D gene: .; clone size: .; J gene: TRBJ2-1; CDR3 protein: CASSSRDSSYNEQFF; CDR3 DNA: TGCGCCAGCAGCTCCCGGGACTCATCCTACAATGAGCAGTTCTTC
V gene: TRBV28; D gene: TRBD1; clone size: .; J gene: TRBJ1-4; CDR3 protein: CASSSGQGNEKLFF; CDR3 DNA: TGTGCCAGCAGTTCGGGACAGGGAAATGAAAAACTGTTTTTT
V gene: TRBV6-1; D gene: .; clone size: .; J gene: TRBJ2-7; CDR3 protein: CASSDDPRADEQYF; CDR3 DNA: TGTGCCAGCAGTGACGACCCCCGCGCTGACGAGCAGTACTTC
V gene: TRBV2; D gene: .; clone size: .; J gene: TRBJ1-1; CDR3 protein: CASSTGSSEAFF; CDR3 DNA: TGTGCCAGCAGCACAGGGAGCTCTGAAGCTTTCTTT
V gene: TRBV14; D gene: .; clone size: .; J gene: TRBJ1-2; CDR3 protein: CASSQVAGGGGYGYTF; CDR3 DNA: TGTGCCAGCAGCCAAGTGGCGGGGGGTGGAGGCTATGGCTACACCTTC
V gene: TRBV11-2; D gene: TRBD1; clone size: .; J gene: TRBJ1-1; CDR3 protein: CASSRPGTGMTEAFF; CDR3 DNA: TGTGCCAGCAGCCGGCCCGGGACAGGGATGACTGAAGCTTTCTTT
V gene: TRBV9; D gene: TRBD1; clone size: .; J gene: TRBJ1-1; CDR3 protein: CASSGTGRSEAFF; CDR3 DNA: TGTGCCAGCAGCGGGACAGGGAGGTCTGAAGCTTTCTTT
V gene: TRBV19; D gene: TRBD1; clone size: .; J gene: TRBJ1-5; CDR3 protein: CASKFEGAQPQHF; CDR3 DNA: TGTGCCAGTAAGTTTGAGGGGGCCCAGCCCCAGCATTTT
V gene: TRBV4-1; D gene: TRBD2; clone size: .; J gene: TRBJ2-5; CDR3 protein: CASALIGTSGETQYF; CDR3 DNA: TGCGCCAGCGCCTTAATTGGGACTAGCGGCGAGACCCAGTACTTC
V gene: TRBV6-6; D gene: TRBD1; clone size: .; J gene: TRBJ1-5; CDR3 protein: CASSPDRRQHF; CDR3 DNA: TGTGCCAGCAGTCCGGACAGGCGCCAGCATTTT
V gene: TRBV28; D gene: TRBD1; clone size: .; J gene: TRBJ1-4; CDR3 protein: CASSFYRGEDEKLFF; CDR3 DNA: TGTGCCAGCAGTTTCTACAGGGGAGAAGATGAAAAACTGTTTTTT
V gene: TRBV28; D gene: .; clone size: .; J gene: TRBJ1-4; CDR3 protein: CASSWGSAGGVDEKLFF; CDR3 DNA: TGTGCCAGCAGTTGGGGTAGTGCCGGGGGGGTGGATGAAAAACTGTTTTTT
V gene: TRBV6-5; D gene: TRBD2; clone size: .; J gene: TRBJ2-3; CDR3 protein: CASSYTSGSKDTQYF; CDR3 DNA: TGTGCCAGCAGTTACACTAGCGGGAGTAAGGATACGCAGTATTTT
V gene: TRBV5-6; D gene: .; clone size: .; J gene: TRBJ1-1; CDR3 protein: CASSLRAPENTEAFF; CDR3 DNA: TGTGCCAGCAGCTTAAGGGCCCCAGAGAACACTGAAGCTTTCTTT
V gene: TRBV2; D gene: .; clone size: .; J gene: TRBJ2-1; CDR3 protein: CASSGQGYNEQFF; CDR3 DNA: TGTGCCAGCAGTGGCCAGGGGTACAATGAGCAGTTCTTC
V gene: TRBV30; D gene: .; clone size: .; J gene: TRBJ2-7; CDR3 protein: CAWADFNYEQYF; CDR3 DNA: TGTGCCTGGGCTGATTTTAACTACGAGCAGTACTTC
V gene: TRBV28; D gene: TRBD2; clone size: .; J gene: TRBJ2-3; CDR3 protein: CASSTSGKRADTQYF; CDR3 DNA: TGTGCCAGCAGTACCAGCGGGAAACGGGCAGATACGCAGTATTTT
V gene: TRBV29-1; D gene: .; clone size: .; J gene: TRBJ2-1; CDR3 protein: CSVEQDNEQFF; CDR3 DNA: TGCAGCGTTGAACAAGACAATGAGCAGTTCTTC
V gene: TRBV11-3; D gene: TRBD1; clone size: .; J gene: TRBJ1-1; CDR3 protein: CASSAAGGEDTEAFF; CDR3 DNA: TGTGCCAGCAGCGCAGCAGGGGGCGAGGACACTGAAGCTTTCTTT
V gene: TRBV9; D gene: .; clone size: .; J gene: TRBJ1-1; CDR3 protein: CASSVALFPGNTEAFF; CDR3 DNA: TGTGCCAGCAGCGTAGCCCTTTTTCCAGGGAACACTGAAGCTTTCTTT
V gene: TRBV6-1; D gene: .; clone size: .; J gene: TRBJ1-1; CDR3 protein: CASSEISGYTEAFF; CDR3 DNA: TGTGCCAGCAGTGAAATTTCAGGGTACACTGAAGCTTTCTTT
V gene: TRBV5-1; D gene: TRBD1; clone size: .; J gene: TRBJ1-2; CDR3 protein: CASTLEPGGGYTF; CDR3 DNA: TGCGCCAGCACTCTGGAACCAGGGGGTGGCTACACCTTC
V gene: TRBV7-3; D gene: .; clone size: .; J gene: TRBJ2-2; CDR3 protein: CASSLGTMNTGELFF; CDR3 DNA: TGTGCCAGCAGCTTGGGGACAATGAACACCGGGGAGCTGTTTTTT
V gene: TRBV5-4; D gene: TRBD1; clone size: .; J gene: TRBJ1-6; CDR3 protein: CASSLARGQGNSPLHF; CDR3 DNA: TGTGCCAGCAGCTTGGCCAGGGGACAGGGGAATTCACCCCTCCACTTT
V gene: TRBV30; D gene: TRBD2; clone size: .; J gene: TRBJ2-3; CDR3 protein: CAWSVLSSGLSTDTQYF; CDR3 DNA: TGTGCCTGGAGTGTACTTTCTAGCGGGCTGTCCACAGATACGCAGTATTTT
V gene: TRBV6-5; D gene: TRBD1; clone size: .; J gene: TRBJ2-1; CDR3 protein: CASWDRDDNEQFF; CDR3 DNA: TGTGCCAGCTGGGACAGGGATGACAATGAGCAGTTCTTC
V gene: TRBV7-6; D gene: .; clone size: .; J gene: TRBJ1-6; CDR3 protein: CASSLDGLNSPLHF; CDR3 DNA: TGTGCCAGCAGCTTAGACGGGCTCAATTCACCCCTCCACTTT
V gene: TRBV3-1/TRBV3-2; D gene: .; clone size: .; J gene: TRBJ2-1; CDR3 protein: CASSPPRSSYNEQFF; CDR3 DNA: TGTGCCAGCAGCCCTCCACGCAGCTCCTACAATGAGCAGTTCTTC
V gene: TRBV28; D gene: .; clone size: once; J gene: TRBJ1-3; CDR3 protein: CASSPDGNTIYF; CDR3 DNA: TGTGCCAGCAGTCCGGACGGAAACACCATATATTTT
V gene: TRBV6-2/TRBV6-3; D gene: .; clone size: .; J gene: TRBJ2-5; CDR3 protein: CASSTVPGETQYF; CDR3 DNA: TGTGCCAGCAGCACCGTCCCGGGGGAGACCCAGTACTTC
V gene: TRBV7-2; D gene: .; clone size: .; J gene: TRBJ1-1; CDR3 protein: CASSPQGLNTEAFF; CDR3 DNA: TGTGCCAGCAGCCCCCAGGGCCTGAACACTGAAGCTTTCTTT
V gene: TRBV21-1; D gene: .; clone size: .; J gene: TRBJ1-1; CDR3 protein: CASSNDREKSGTEAFF; CDR3 DNA: TGTGCCAGCAGCAATGACAGGGAGAAATCGGGGACTGAAGCTTTCTTT
V gene: TRBV24-1; D gene: .; clone size: .; J gene: TRBJ2-3; CDR3 protein: CATSDPGGSYTDTQYF; CDR3 DNA: TGTGCCACCAGTGACCCTGGGGGCAGCTACACAGATACGCAGTATTTT
V gene: TRBV28; D gene: TRBD1; clone size: .; J gene: TRBJ2-7; CDR3 protein: CASNRGPYEQYF; CDR3 DNA: TGTGCCAGTAACAGGGGTCCCTACGAGCAGTACTTC
V gene: TRBV13; D gene: .; clone size: .; J gene: TRBJ1-5; CDR3 protein: CASSIQGQPQHF; CDR3 DNA: TGTGCCAGCAGCATACAGGGTCAGCCCCAGCATTTT
V gene: TRBV5-1; D gene: .; clone size: .; J gene: TRBJ2-2; CDR3 protein: CASSFGDPTYWELFF; CDR3 DNA: TGCGCCAGCAGCTTCGGGGACCCCACTTACTGGGAGCTGTTTTTT
V gene: TRBV3-1/TRBV3-2; D gene: .; clone size: .; J gene: TRBJ2-2; CDR3 protein: CASSPVVTGELFF; CDR3 DNA: TGTGCCAGCAGCCCCGTAGTAACCGGGGAGCTGTTTTTT
V gene: TRBV10-1; D gene: TRBD2; clone size: .; J gene: TRBJ2-3; CDR3 protein: CASGQAGGPNTQYF; CDR3 DNA: TGCGCCAGCGGTCAAGCGGGAGGGCCAAATACGCAGTATTTT
V gene: TRBV2; D gene: .; clone size: medium-sized; J gene: TRBJ2-7; CDR3 protein: CASSETGGRTYEQYF; CDR3 DNA: TGTGCCAGCAGTGAGACCGGCGGCAGGACCTACGAGCAGTACTTC
V gene: TRBV11-2; D gene: TRBD2; clone size: .; J gene: TRBJ2-3; CDR3 protein: CASSSRGRGRAPDTQYF; CDR3 DNA: TGTGCCAGCAGCTCTAGGGGGCGCGGGAGGGCCCCAGATACGCAGTATTTT
V gene: TRBV3-1/TRBV3-2; D gene: TRBD1; clone size: .; J gene: TRBJ1-1; CDR3 protein: CASSPSDRAHTEAFF; CDR3 DNA: TGTGCCAGCAGCCCCTCGGACAGGGCTCACACTGAAGCTTTCTTT
V gene: TRBV28; D gene: .; clone size: .; J gene: TRBJ2-7; CDR3 protein: CASRNPDHYEQYF; CDR3 DNA: TGTGCCAGCAGAAATCCAGACCACTACGAGCAGTACTTC
V gene: TRBV19; D gene: .; clone size: .; J gene: TRBJ2-7; CDR3 protein: CASSDPLGGFYEQYF; CDR3 DNA: TGTGCCAGTAGTGACCCTTTAGGAGGGTTTTACGAGCAGTACTTC
V gene: TRBV5-1; D gene: .; clone size: .; J gene: TRBJ1-1; CDR3 protein: CASSPASSLEAFF; CDR3 DNA: TGCGCCAGCAGCCCCGCATCATCGCTCGAAGCTTTCTTT
V gene: TRBV7-2; D gene: TRBD1; clone size: once; J gene: TRBJ1-6; CDR3 protein: CAAKVQGSSYNSPLHF; CDR3 DNA: TGTGCCGCCAAAGTACAGGGGAGCTCCTATAATTCACCCCTCCACTTT
V gene: TRBV7-3; D gene: .; clone size: .; J gene: TRBJ1-1; CDR3 protein: CASSPRKDTEAFF; CDR3 DNA: TGTGCCAGCAGCCCCCGCAAGGACACTGAAGCTTTCTTT
V gene: TRBV5-4; D gene: .; clone size: .; J gene: TRBJ1-1; CDR3 protein: CASSLAGGLLNTEAFF; CDR3 DNA: TGTGCCAGCAGCTTGGCCGGAGGTCTGTTGAACACTGAAGCTTTCTTT
V gene: TRBV18; D gene: .; clone size: .; J gene: TRBJ2-5; CDR3 protein: CASSDPTDPQETQYF; CDR3 DNA: TGTGCCAGCTCCGACCCGACAGACCCCCAAGAGACCCAGTACTTC
V gene: TRBV6-5; D gene: .; clone size: few; J gene: TRBJ1-5; CDR3 protein: CASKQYSNQPQHF; CDR3 DNA: TGTGCCAGCAAACAGTATAGCAATCAGCCCCAGCATTTT
V gene: TRBV11-1; D gene: .; clone size: medium-sized; J gene: TRBJ2-2; CDR3 protein: CASTRPGDGELFF; CDR3 DNA: TGTGCCAGCACCCGGCCGGGGGACGGGGAGCTGTTTTTT
V gene: TRBV11-1; D gene: .; clone size: .; J gene: TRBJ1-1; CDR3 protein: CASSRGGMNTEAFF; CDR3 DNA: TGTGCCAGCAGCCGAGGGGGGATGAACACTGAAGCTTTCTTT